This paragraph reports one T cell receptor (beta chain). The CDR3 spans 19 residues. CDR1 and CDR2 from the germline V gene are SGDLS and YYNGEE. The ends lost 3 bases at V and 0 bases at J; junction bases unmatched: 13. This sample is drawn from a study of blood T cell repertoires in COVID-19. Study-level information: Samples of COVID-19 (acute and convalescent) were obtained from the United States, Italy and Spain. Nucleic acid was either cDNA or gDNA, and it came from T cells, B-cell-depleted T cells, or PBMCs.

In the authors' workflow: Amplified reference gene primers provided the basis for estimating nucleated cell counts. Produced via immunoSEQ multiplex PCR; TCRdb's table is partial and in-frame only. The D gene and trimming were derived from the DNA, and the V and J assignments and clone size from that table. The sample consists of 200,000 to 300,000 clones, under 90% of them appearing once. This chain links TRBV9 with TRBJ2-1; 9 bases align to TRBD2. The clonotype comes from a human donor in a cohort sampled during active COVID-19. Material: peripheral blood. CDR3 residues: CASSDSMGREGSSYNEQFF. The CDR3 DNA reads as TGTGCCAGCAGCGACAGCATGGGGCGGGAGGGGAGCTCCTACAATGAGCAGTTCTTC.